What follows are 17 T cell receptor beta chains derived from one specimen sequenced in a study of T cells in Graves' hyperthyroidism and ophthalmopathy. Authors of the study amplified TCR beta CDR3 regions from RNA transcripts. Using the HTBI primer set, a first-round RT-PCR was run on the TCR CDR3. Each CDR3 protein gets one entry after TCRdb re-called the multiplex PCR reads with MiXCR. Altogether about 250,000 distinct CDR3 sequences are present, roughly a quarter being singletons, with the ten largest covering approximately 35%. The source material was blood. The source is a middle-aged woman with Graves' ophthalmopathy.

This clonotype was seen many times. The chain combines TRBV11-3 with TRBJ1-1; TRBD1 aligns across 7 bases. The CDR3 length is 16 residues. The J segment lost 0 bases and the V segment lost 4 bases, leaving 8 bases of the junction unmatched. Per germline, CDR1 SGHNT and CDR2 YENEEA. The CDR3 sequence is CASSSRQGPLNTEAFF. CDR3 nucleotides: TGTGCCAGCAGCTCGCGACAGGGCCCATTGAACACTGAAGCTTTCTTT.

In nucleotides, the CDR3 is TGTGCCAGCAGTTTAAAACTTAGCGGGGGCTACGAGCAGTACTTC. This codes for CASSLKLSGGYEQYF. V usage is TRBV28 and J usage is TRBJ2-7; 9 positions match TRBD2. Germline V gene data show CDR1 as MDHEN and CDR2 as SYDVKM. The CDR3 is 15 residues long. With 2 bases clipped from V and 3 bases from J, the junction kept 5 bases outside the gene matches.

The rearrangement links TRBV6-1 to TRBJ1-1; 10 bases fit TRBD1. Per germline, CDR1 MNHNS and CDR2 SASEGT. This CDR3 spans 15 amino acids. J gave up 4 bases and V 6 bases, and 8 bases lay outside the gene matches. CDR3 in amino acids: CASSQGQGLSTEAFF. CDR3 sequence (DNA): TGTGCCAGCAGCCAGGGACAGGGGTTGAGCACTGAAGCTTTCTTT.

In this sample, this clonotype turned up many times. The chain combines TRBV2 with TRBJ2-2; D unresolved. The ends were cut back, 4 bases at V and 1 base at J, with 10 bases in the middle. Per germline, CDR1 SNHLY and CDR2 FYNNEI. The CDR3 is 15 amino acids. Here the CDR3 reads CASSVATQNTGELFF. Written as DNA, the CDR3 is TGTGCCAGCAGTGTCGCGACACAGAACACCGGGGAGCTGTTTTTT.

A remark on this clonotype: Given the absence of the conserved phenylalanine or tryptophan at the CDR3 end, a read error is likely. The V call is TRBV24-1, the J call TRBJ1-2; no reliable D call. The V gene's germline CDR1 is KGHDR and CDR2 SFDVKD. This CDR3 comprises 13 residues. V gave up 3 bases and J gave up 4 bases, with 8 bases separating them. The CDR3 protein is CATSDRKTYGYTL. CDR3 nucleotides: TGTGCCACCAGTGATCGGAAAACCTATGGCTACACCCTC.

The chain combines TRBV7-9 with TRBJ2-5, with TRBD2 as a possible D gene (6 bases). Trimming took 3 bases from V and 5 from J, leaving 13 bases between them. Germline V CDR1 and CDR2: SEHNR, FQNEAQ (reference sequence). The CDR3 covers 14 residues. CDR3 loop: CASSFYTGGETQYF. The DNA for the CDR3 is TGTGCCAGCAGCTTCTACACCGGAGGGGAGACCCAGTACTTC.

The J gene is TRBJ2-4, the V gene TRBV28, with TRBD2 identical over 8 bases. The V gene's germline CDR1 is MDHEN and CDR2 SYDVKM. Trimming took 6 bases from V and 3 from J; bases not matched to a gene: 7. The CDR3 runs to 15 residues. The CDR3 region has the DNA TGTGCCAGCAGACCCCCGGGGGGGGGCAAAAACATTCAGTACTTC. Its protein product is CASRPPGGGKNIQYF.

This chain uses TRBV18 with TRBJ2-7; 9 bases match TRBD2. After removal of 3 bases from V and 2 bases from J, the junction contained 5 bases not matched to a gene. The CDR3 contains 15 residues. Germline V gene data show CDR1 as KGHSH and CDR2 as LQKENI. CDR3 in DNA: TGTGCCAGCTCACCTCTAGCGGGACCAGCCTACGAGCAGTACTTC. Translated: CASSPLAGPAYEQYF.

This clonotype was found many times. The gene calls are TRBV2 and TRBJ1-2; D may be TRBD1 (5 bases). This CDR3 comprises 14 residues. Germline V gives CDR1 SNHLY, CDR2 FYNNEI. With 8 bases removed from V and 4 bases from J, the gap between germline ends came to 17 bases. The DNA of the CDR3 is TGTGCCAGCGGGAGTTTTGGGGGTGGCTATGGCTACACCTTC. Translating gives CASGSFGGGYGYTF.

This clonotype appeared many times. The J gene is TRBJ1-3, the V gene TRBV6-1, with a tentative D call TRBD1 (5 bases). There are 15 residues in the CDR3. Germline CDR1 and CDR2: MNHNS and SASEGT. The V gene lost 7 bases and the J gene lost 2 bases, with 15 bases spanning the gap. The CDR3 sequence is CASTQEGLAGNTIYF. The CDR3 region has the DNA TGTGCCAGCACCCAAGAGGGGTTAGCTGGAAACACCATATATTTT.

This clonotype was picked up many times. This sequence joins TRBV2 and TRBJ2-2; 10 nucleotides align to TRBD2. The CDR3 length is 16 residues. V dropped 6 bases and J dropped 2; count of bases not matched to a gene: 6. From germline, CDR1 is SNHLY and CDR2 FYNNEI. The CDR3 sequence: CASSFPSGSNTGELFF. Written as DNA, the CDR3 is TGTGCCAGCAGCTTCCCTAGCGGGAGTAACACCGGGGAGCTGTTTTTT.

In this sample, this clonotype turned up many times. The gene calls are TRBV28 and TRBJ1-2; D not certain. The V and J ends lost 3 bases and 6 bases respectively, with 11 bases between them. Germline CDR1 is MDHEN and CDR2 is SYDVKM. The CDR3 is 13 residues long. The CDR3 sequence is CASSFVGMNGYTF. CDR3 in DNA: TGTGCCAGCAGTTTTGTGGGGATGAATGGCTACACCTTC.

The sample holds many counts of this clonotype. The chain employs TRBV3-1 and TRBJ2-5; D unresolved. The CDR3 totals 12 residues. From germline, CDR1 is LGHDT and CDR2 YNNKEL (reference sequence). Trimming took 1 base from V and 2 from J, leaving 2 bases between them. DNA for the CDR3: TGTGCCAGCAGCCAAGTTCAAGAGACCCAGTACTTC. It codes for CASSQVQETQYF.

This clonotype was picked up many times. This chain links TRBV6-1 with TRBJ2-7; D call uncertain. Germline CDR1 and CDR2: MNHNS and SASEGT. V was pared by 4 bases and J by 5 bases, with 9 bases between. This CDR3 spans 12 amino acids. CDR3: CASSGRRDEQYF. The CDR3 DNA reads TGTGCCAGCAGTGGGCGAAGGGACGAGCAGTACTTC.

This clonotype was picked up many times. A much larger clone differs by one base, so this may be a read error. This chain joins TRBV28 and TRBJ1-2; 8 bases are a match to TRBD1. The trim removed 8 bases at V and 8 bases at J, leaving 10 bases unmatched. The CDR3 runs 13 residues. Germline-derived CDR1 and CDR2 are MDHEN and SYDVKM. The CDR3 is CASGTGQGLGYTF. The CDR3 DNA reads as TGTGCCAGCGGTACCGGACAGGGACTCGGCTACACCTTC.

J is TRBJ2-7 and V is TRBV12-3 or TRBV12-4; D is undetermined. The ends were cut back, 3 bases at V and 2 bases at J, with 11 bases in the middle. The CDR3 runs 14 residues. For the CDR3, the DNA is TGTGCCAGCAGTTTCCCGGTGAACCCCTACGAGCAGTACTTC. Its translation: CASSFPVNPYEQYF.

This clonotype showed up many times. This chain joins TRBV20-1 and TRBJ2-2; D possibly corresponds to TRBD2 (5 bases). Germline assignment: CDR1 DFQATT and CDR2 SNEGSKA (reference sequence). Trimming took 0 bases from V and 6 from J, leaving 11 bases between them. The CDR3 spans 14 residues. CDR3 in amino acids: CSARDASLAGELFF. The CDR3 DNA reads as TGCAGTGCTAGAGATGCTAGCCTTGCCGGGGAGCTGTTTTTT.